Here is one T cell receptor (beta chain) with its context. Its antigen is unidentified. CDR3 size: 12 residues. V was shortened by 6 bases and J by 9 bases, with 14 bases between the two germline ends. The germline V gene encodes CDR1 MNHEY and CDR2 SMNVEV (reference sequence). Treatment denoted: around 19 received Ad26.COV2.S at low or high dose, single or two shots; several received placebo; per-sample allocation not given. Day 63 following the first vaccine or placebo injection was when the samples were taken. It was an adult aged 18-55 years in Boston who was the donor. This record belongs to a study of Ad26.COV2.S vaccination and SARS-CoV-2 variants. Overall study: The donor belonged to the COV1001 Ad26.COV2.S trial arm. Intramuscularly, Ad26.COV2.S was given either once or twice, 56 days apart.

The repertoire was sequenced with immunoSEQ multiplex PCR; TCRdb's copy has only in-frame clones and lacks some. The sample gives about 260,000 clones, around 88% of which show up once; roughly 3% is in the top ten. Study observations and caveats: It was vaccine recipients, not placebo recipients, who had the higher spike-specific TCR breadth.

The clonotype originates from a person aged 18 to 65 who received the Ad26.COV2.S COVID-19 vaccine or a placebo. This specimen was peripheral blood, taken in a trial of Ad26.COV2.S vaccine versus placebo. This chain links TRBV27 with TRBJ1-1; tentative D call: TRBD1 (5 bases). CDR3 DNA sequence: TGTGCCAGCAGGCTATCCTCAGGGAAAGCTTTCTTT. Translated, it gives CASRLSSGKAFF.